This T cell receptor (beta chain) was profiled in a study of blood T cell repertoires in COVID-19. Across the whole study: Specimens from acute and convalescent COVID-19 originated in the United States, Italy and Spain. T cells, B-cell-depleted T cells, or PBMCs provided the cDNA or gDNA that served as material.

In the source study's methods: Estimates of nucleated cell counts were drawn from the amplification of reference gene primers. The assay was immunoSEQ multiplex PCR, and TCRdb's table has in-frame clones only and misses some. The V and J calls and the clone size are those of that table, but D and trimming were determined from the DNA. The sample holds about 380,000 clones, about 90% seen once. The germline V gene has CDR1 GTSNPN and CDR2 SVGIG (reference sequence). The CDR3 loop spans 17 amino acids. The V gene lost 1 base and the J gene lost 2 bases, with 18 bases spanning the gap. V is TRBV30 and J is TRBJ1-3; D gene uncertain. The clonotype comes from a man between 35 and 55 years old with acute or convalescent COVID-19. Sequencing input: peripheral blood. The CDR3 region is CAWSDALGLTPGNTIYF. Written as DNA, the CDR3 is TGTGCCTGGAGTGATGCCTTAGGACTAACCCCTGGAAACACCATATATTTT.